This paragraph covers one T cell receptor beta chain sequence. This clonotype was counted only a few times. The target of this receptor is not known. No base quality information exists; no much larger clone differs at one position. The CDR1 and CDR2 encoded by the germline V gene (reference sequence) are DFQATT and SNEGSKA. Trimmed from V: 6 bases; trimmed from J: 0 bases; junction bases lacking a gene match: 6. The CDR3 runs 16 amino acids, cysteine and phenylalanine included. Only CDR3 DNA is held: 48 bases, read in frame from base 1. Ficoll-Paque density gradient centrifugation was the method used to isolate PBMCs. The data were produced on an Illumina NovaSeq 6000. TCRalpha and TCRbeta cDNA libraries were built by 5'RACE with constant-segment primers, adding sample barcodes and unique molecular identifiers. Trizol reagent was used to extract RNA from every sample. Library amplification was performed in two PCR steps, and a second sample barcode and Illumina TruSeq adapters were introduced in the second step. Libraries were sequenced on an Illumina NovaSeq with 2 x 150 bp paired-end reads. In the original analysis: The reads were demultiplexed and collapsed into UMI-guided consensus sequences using migec v1.2.7. Using mixcr v2.1.11, UMI consensuses were aligned to TRA and TRB V and J templates and then assembled into clonotypes. Clonotypes were classified as expanded or contracted when called significant by both edgeR and NoisET, with noise models trained on biological replicates. For edgeR calls, a false discovery rate-adjusted p below 0.01 and a log2 fold-change threshold of 1 were applied. As an exploratory analysis of dynamics, max-normalized trajectories of the 1000 most abundant clonotypes were examined with PCA combined with hierarchical clustering. Separately sequenced CD4+ and CD8+ repertoires were used to assign a CD4 or CD8 phenotype to each responding clone. Through fastp at Q25 and MiXCR, TCRdb rebuilt clones from the public reads, retaining in-frame beta chains. Rows are combined by CDR3 protein, so each entry shows the most common genes and DNA. The V and J calls come from TCRdb's annotation, not from the publication. This sample is represented by about 200,000 distinct CDR3 sequences; 9.5% of them were singletons. The top ten clonotypes cover around 3.3% of the sample.

This record comes from a study of T-cell memory formation after mild COVID-19 (dated by TCRdb to the early 2020s). For the study in its entirety: TCR sequence clusters from the two donors were found to be largely donor specific. Longitudinal TCRalpha and TCRbeta repertoire sequencing tracked T-cell clones expanding and contracting after mild COVID-19 in two donors. The cohort comprised two young, previously healthy adult volunteers, one female and one male. The full study reports these points: SARS-CoV-2 specificity was not confirmed for the second-wave clones peaking on day 37. Clones that contracted from day 15 to 85 showed balanced CD4/CD8 phenotypes, whereas a second wave of clones that expanded from day 15 to 37 leaned towards CD4+. Contracting CD4+ clones appeared mostly in the CM and EM memory subsets, whereas CD8+ clones were enriched in EMRA. The study covered only two mild cases, and larger cohorts including severe cases with pre-infection samples were considered necessary. Some responding clones were detected in pre-infection memory, suggesting pre-existing cross-reactive memory T cells joined the SARS-CoV-2 response.

Sequencing was carried out using PBMCs or a T cell subset sorted from them (not recorded which). This receptor was identified in a young man who had mild COVID-19 (a few samples of this study predate the infection). The sample titles of this study are shuffled in the database, so cell type and time point are left out; the donor was told from shared clones. The sequence joins TRBV20-1 to TRBJ2-1; 12 central bases correspond to TRBD2. The DNA sequence reads TGCAGTGCCTCTAGCGGGGGGGCCTTCTCCTACAATGAGCAGTTCTTC. Its protein reads: CSASSGGAFSYNEQFF.